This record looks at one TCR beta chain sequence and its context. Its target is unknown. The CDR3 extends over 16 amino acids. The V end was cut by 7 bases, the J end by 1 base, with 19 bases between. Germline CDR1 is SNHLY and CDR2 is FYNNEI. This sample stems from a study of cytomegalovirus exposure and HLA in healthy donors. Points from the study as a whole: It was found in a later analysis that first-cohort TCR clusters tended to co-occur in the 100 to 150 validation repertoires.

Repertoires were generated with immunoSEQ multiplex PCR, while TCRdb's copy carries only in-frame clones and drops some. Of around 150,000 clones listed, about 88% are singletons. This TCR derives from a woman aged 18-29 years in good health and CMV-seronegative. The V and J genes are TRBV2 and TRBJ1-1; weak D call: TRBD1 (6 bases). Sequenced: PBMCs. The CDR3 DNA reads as TGTGCCAGCAAAGGGGGGCGGGGGCTTGGGAACACTGAAGCTTTCTTT. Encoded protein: CASKGGRGLGNTEAFF.